This is a list of T cell receptor beta chains from one sample in a study of T cell responses to AZD1222 COVID-19 vaccine. The protocol was immunoSEQ multiplex PCR, while the TCRdb copy is restricted to in-frame clones and leaves out a portion. The table has tens of thousands of clones, 75% to 90% seen once. The starting material was peripheral blood, obtained on day 0 of AZD1222 vaccination. These receptors originate from an adult in good health. CDR3s include the opening cysteine and the closing phenylalanine or tryptophan. The D gene is left open where the match is weak. Clone sizes are given selectively: once, few, many, or a class where the clone is expanded.

TRBJ2-1,16,once,TRBV5-6,.,CASSLWDWSSYNEQFF,TGTGCCAGCAGCTTATGGGACTGGAGCTCCTACAATGAGCAGTTCTTC
TRBJ1-2,16,few,TRBV27,TRBD1,CASSSILMTGGDGYTF,TGTGCCAGCAGTTCGATCCTAATGACAGGGGGAGACGGCTACACCTTC
TRBJ1-1,13,.,TRBV7-9,.,CASSSSGVTEAFF,TGTGCCAGCAGCTCTTCGGGAGTCACTGAAGCTTTCTTT
TRBJ2-5,12,.,TRBV14,.,CASSHREETQYF,TGTGCCAGCAGCCATAGAGAGGAGACCCAGTACTTC
TRBJ2-2,15,.,TRBV6-5,TRBD2,CASNLAGGDTGELFF,TGTGCCAGCAACTTAGCGGGGGGGGACACCGGGGAGCTGTTTTTT
TRBJ2-5,12,.,TRBV2,.,CASSEVGGTQYF,TGTGCCAGCAGTGAAGTTGGGGGGACCCAGTACTTC
TRBJ1-2,13,.,TRBV30,.,CAWIRTDGYGYTF,TGTGCCTGGATTCGGACCGACGGCTATGGCTACACCTTC
TRBJ2-2,14,.,TRBV24-1,.,CATSAAGVTGELFF,TGTGCCACCAGTGCGGCAGGGGTCACCGGGGAGCTGTTTTTT
TRBJ2-2,16,.,TRBV9,TRBD1,CASSVGWDRDTGELFF,TGTGCCAGCAGCGTAGGATGGGACAGGGACACCGGGGAGCTGTTTTTT
TRBJ2-1,17,.,TRBV29-1,.,CSADVNRGSLSYNEQFF,TGCAGCGCTGACGTCAATCGGGGGTCCCTCTCCTACAATGAGCAGTTCTTC
TRBJ2-1,16,.,TRBV6-2/TRBV6-3,TRBD2,CASSPSGSRGYNEQFF,TGTGCCAGCAGCCCTAGCGGGAGCAGGGGGTACAATGAGCAGTTCTTC
TRBJ2-1,15,once,TRBV6-6,TRBD2,CASRGLAGGNNEQFF,TGTGCCAGCAGGGGACTAGCGGGGGGGAACAATGAGCAGTTCTTC
TRBJ1-4,12,.,TRBV27,.,CASSPIGEKLFF,TGTGCCAGCAGTCCCATCGGGGAAAAACTGTTTTTT
TRBJ2-7,15,.,TRBV5-1,.,CASSLSVGASYEQYF,TGCGCCAGCAGCTTATCCGTCGGAGCGTCCTACGAGCAGTACTTC
TRBJ1-1,13,once,TRBV5-1,TRBD1,CASSPTGGVEAFF,TGCGCCAGCAGCCCTACAGGGGGGGTTGAAGCTTTCTTT
TRBJ2-1,15,.,TRBV19,TRBD2,CASSMTGGTYNEQFF,TGTGCCAGTAGTATGACGGGGGGGACCTACAATGAGCAGTTCTTC
TRBJ2-7,14,.,TRBV7-9,TRBD2,CASSAPGLAAEQYF,TGTGCCAGCTCCGCACCGGGACTAGCGGCCGAGCAGTACTTC
TRBJ1-2,13,.,TRBV12-3/TRBV12-4,TRBD1,CASIGTGGNGYTF,TGTGCCAGCATCGGGACAGGGGGCAATGGCTACACCTTC
TRBJ1-3,15,.,TRBV19,TRBD1,CASSIGGQYGNTIYF,TGTGCCAGTAGTATTGGGGGACAGTATGGAAACACCATATATTTT
TRBJ2-1,10,few,TRBV11-2,.,CASSLNEQFF,TGTGCCAGCAGCTTAAATGAGCAGTTCTTC
TRBJ2-3,14,.,TRBV2,TRBD1,CASSEGTGLDTQYF,TGTGCCAGCAGTGAAGGGACAGGGCTGGATACGCAGTATTTT
TRBJ1-2,15,.,TRBV19,TRBD1,CASSDRDRAGYGYTF,TGTGCCAGTAGTGACCGGGACAGGGCGGGCTATGGCTACACCTTC
TRBJ2-1,15,.,TRBV10-3,TRBD2,CAISEMTSGYNEQFF,TGTGCCATCAGTGAAATGACTAGCGGATATAATGAGCAGTTCTTC
TRBJ1-3,18,once,TRBV4-1,.,CASSQDPFIEYSGNTIYF,TGCGCCAGCAGCCAAGATCCCTTTATTGAATACTCTGGAAACACCATATATTTT
TRBJ2-3,15,.,TRBV5-1,TRBD2,CASSFGSGGVDTQYF,TGCGCCAGCAGCTTTGGTTCGGGAGGTGTAGATACGCAGTATTTT
TRBJ2-7,14,once,TRBV6-5,TRBD2,CASSRSGGSYEQYF,TGTGCCAGCTCCCGTAGCGGGGGTTCCTACGAGCAGTACTTC
TRBJ1-2,14,.,TRBV5-6,TRBD1,CASSEMTGNYGYTF,TGTGCCAGCAGCGAGATGACAGGGAACTATGGCTACACCTTC
TRBJ2-7,14,.,TRBV6-1,.,CASSENGVTYEQYF,TGTGCCAGCAGTGAAAATGGTGTGACCTACGAGCAGTACTTC
TRBJ2-7,13,.,TRBV7-2,.,CASSLRGGYEQYF,TGTGCCAGCAGCTTAAGAGGGGGCTACGAGCAGTACTTC
TRBJ2-3,10,.,TRBV20-1,.,CSAVMDTQYF,TGCAGTGCGGTAATGGATACGCAGTATTTT
TRBJ2-1,13,.,TRBV7-3,.,CASSSQGPNEQFF,TGTGCCAGCAGCTCCCAGGGCCCCAATGAGCAGTTCTTC
TRBJ1-2,12,.,TRBV18,.,CASSPPEGGYTF,TGTGCCAGCTCACCACCGGAAGGTGGCTACACCTTC
TRBJ1-4,15,.,TRBV7-6,.,CASSSRGAVNEKLFF,TGTGCCAGCAGCTCTAGAGGGGCGGTTAATGAAAAACTGTTTTTT
TRBJ2-7,12,.,TRBV7-9,.,CASSLSGDEQYF,TGTGCCAGCAGCTTATCGGGAGACGAGCAGTACTTC
TRBJ1-2,16,.,TRBV3-1/TRBV3-2,TRBD1,CASKPKDRGAYYGYTF,TGTGCCAGCAAACCAAAAGACAGGGGGGCCTACTATGGCTACACCTTC
TRBJ2-7,13,.,TRBV6-5,.,CASTGRRQSEQYF,TGTGCCAGTACGGGGCGTAGGCAATCCGAGCAGTACTTC
TRBJ1-5,15,few,TRBV28,TRBD1,CASSLWTGGSQPQHF,TGTGCCAGCAGTTTATGGACAGGGGGCAGTCAGCCCCAGCATTTT
TRBJ2-1,14,.,TRBV18,.,CASSRDSRGGEQFF,TGTGCCAGCTCACGGGACAGCCGGGGGGGTGAGCAGTTCTTC